The TCR beta chain under discussion was sequenced for a study of blood T cells in healthy people across ages. Study details: For every two T cells, template switching captured about one barcoded beta molecule.

V was trimmed by 2 bases and J by 1 base, leaving 21 bases between them. The CDR3 spans 19 residues. Germline CDR1 reads LNHNV; CDR2 reads YYDKDF (reference sequence). A few counts support this clonotype. Through a sample-barcoded 5' primer and a J-beta primer mix, a second PCR was run for about 6 to 12 cycles. Sequencing yielded, for each sample, at least 3 million paired-end reads carrying CDR3. MiXCR, run by TCRdb on the 5' RACE reads, gives a single entry per CDR3 protein. Of some 1,800,000 distinct CDR3 sequences listed, 39% are singletons. The TCR sequence derives from a human donor in good health. The sequenced sample was blood. The chain carries TRBV15 and TRBJ2-4; possible D gene TRBD1, 6 bases. CDR3 bases: TGTGCCACCAGCAGATCTCGGGGACAACACAGGAGGGCCAAAAACATTCAGTACTTC. Protein: CATSRSRGQHRRAKNIQYF.